The 22 T cell receptor beta chains reported below all come from one sample, sequenced in a study of blood T cell repertoires in COVID-19. Using immunoSEQ multiplex PCR, the repertoire was profiled, and TCRdb retains in-frame clones only, with some absent. There are 400,000 to 450,000 clones in the sample; roughly 90% occur only once, and less than 0.95% lies in the top ten. The sequencing input was peripheral blood. These TCRs come from a man between 18 and 29 years old with COVID-19, enrolled during active disease.

J is TRBJ2-7 and V is TRBV28; TRBD2 agrees at 16 bases. V gave up 5 bases and J gave up 3 bases; unmatched junction bases: 7. CDR3 length: 17 residues. Germline values: CDR1 MDHEN, CDR2 SYDVKM. CDR3 protein: CASSPPGLAGGLYEQYF. CDR3 DNA: TGTGCCAGCAGTCCTCCGGGACTAGCGGGGGGGCTCTACGAGCAGTACTTC.

The chain uses TRBV10-1 and TRBJ1-2; no firm D call. CDR1 is WNHNN and CDR2 is SYGVQD in the germline V gene (reference sequence). Deletions cut 3 bases from V and 4 bases from J, with 9 bases between. The CDR3 spans 13 residues. The CDR3, as DNA: TGCGCCAGCAGTGATGAGGGCGGCTATGGCTACACCTTC. It is translated as CASSDEGGYGYTF.

The V call is TRBV10-2, the J call TRBJ2-1; 11 bases match TRBD2. V was pared by 6 bases and J by 14 bases, with 9 bases of the junction left unmatched. From germline, CDR1 is WSHSY and CDR2 SAAADI. This CDR3 spans 13 amino acids. The CDR3 DNA follows: TGCGCCAGCAGCCGACTAGCGGGGTCTGTAGAGTTCTTC. Translating gives CASSRLAGSVEFF.

The chain couples TRBV6-5 to TRBJ1-6; possibly TRBD1 for D (6 bases). CDR3 length: 14 residues. V lost 9 bases and J 8 bases, leaving 17 bases between the germline ends. The germline V gene has CDR1 MNHEY and CDR2 SVGAGI. The CDR3 here is CASSQGGGDSPLHF. CDR3 nucleotide sequence: TGTGCCAGTTCGCAGGGAGGGGGGGATTCACCCCTCCACTTT.

This clone was counted a single time. This chain uses TRBV5-1 with TRBJ2-7, with 7 bases that match TRBD1. The J segment lost 2 bases and the V segment lost 4 bases, leaving 9 bases of the junction unmatched. The CDR3 length is 15 residues. Germline lookup yields CDR1 SGHRS and CDR2 YFSETQ. CDR3 DNA: TGCGCCAGCAGCCAACAGGGGTTCGCTCCCTACGAGCAGTACTTC. Translation gives CASSQQGFAPYEQYF.

This clone was seen a single time. V and J are TRBV7-2 and TRBJ2-1; D may be TRBD2 (5 bases). In germline, CDR1 is SGHTA, CDR2 FQGNSA. V was trimmed by 5 bases and J by 9 bases, leaving 20 bases between them. This CDR3 region has 15 residues. The CDR3 spells CASSLRRSTKPEQFF. The DNA for the CDR3 is TGTGCCAGCAGCCTCAGGAGGTCCACAAAACCTGAGCAGTTCTTC.

The rearrangement joins TRBV4-1 to TRBJ2-6; maybe TRBD2 (6 bases). The CDR3 runs 17 residues. The germline gives CDR1 MGHRA, CDR2 YSYEKL. V was pared by 1 base and J by 4 bases, with 14 bases between. The DNA of the CDR3 is TGCGCCAGCAGCCAAGTAAGTGGCGGGGCCGGGGCCAACGTCCTGACTTTC. Translated, it gives CASSQVSGGAGANVLTF.

The CDR3 here is CASSPAQVAGGPRETQYF. CDR3 bases: TGTGCCAGCTCACCAGCACAAGTAGCGGGGGGCCCCCGGGAGACCCAGTACTTC. The chain uses TRBV18 and TRBJ2-5, with TRBD2 matching 10 bases. Germline trimming cut 2 bases from V and 5 bases from J; bases unmatched to any gene: 14. In germline, CDR1 is KGHSH, CDR2 LQKENI. This CDR3 comprises 18 residues. The full variable domain, completed using reference TRBV18 and TRBJ2-5, is NAGVMQNPRHLVRRRGQEARLRCSPMKGHSHVYWYRQLPEEGLKFMVYLQKENIIDESGMPKERFSAEFPKEGPSILRIQQVVRGDSAAYFCASSPAQVAGGPRETQYFGPGTRLLVL.

CDR3 amino acids: CASKKTGTGGLYNEQFF. CDR3 DNA sequence: TGTGCCAGCAAGAAGACCGGGACAGGGGGACTCTACAATGAGCAGTTCTTC. The chain combines TRBV2 with TRBJ2-1; 11 positions match TRBD1. V gave up 7 bases and J gave up 3 bases; unmatched junction bases: 11. The CDR3 contains 17 residues. Germline CDR1 and CDR2: SNHLY and FYNNEI.

V and J are TRBV15 and TRBJ2-5, with a weak D call TRBD2 (5 bases). CDR3 length: 16 residues. Germline CDR1 reads LNHNV; CDR2 reads YYDKDF (reference sequence). V shed 3 bases and J shed 5 bases, with 19 bases lying between them. The CDR3, as DNA: TGTGCCACCAGCAGGCTGACCCCGGGGAGAGGGGAGACCCAGTACTTC. As protein: CATSRLTPGRGETQYF.

The chain employs TRBV24-1 and TRBJ2-6, with TRBD1 matching over 9 bases. The CDR3 is 18 residues long. J lost 1 base, V lost 3 bases, and 6 bases had no gene match. CDR1 and CDR2 from the germline V gene are KGHDR and SFDVKD. In DNA form, the CDR3 reads TGTGCCACCAGTGATATTGGGACAGGGCCGTCTGGGGCCAACGTCCTGACTTTC. As protein: CATSDIGTGPSGANVLTF.

The gene calls are TRBV7-2 and TRBJ2-7; D unclear. V dropped 1 base and J dropped 6 bases, with 13 bases sitting between them. Per germline, CDR1 SGHTA and CDR2 FQGNSA. This CDR3 spans 14 amino acids. The CDR3 protein is CASSLETGSAEQYF. Here the CDR3 DNA reads TGTGCCAGCAGCTTAGAAACGGGTAGTGCCGAGCAGTACTTC.

This chain links TRBV6-8 with TRBJ2-1, with no clear D. Germline V gene sequence: CDR1 MNHGY, CDR2 SAAAGT. Trimming removed 2 bases from V and 4 bases from J, with 6 bases in between. The CDR3 is 13 residues long. CDR3 amino acids: CASSYMTYNEQFF. The CDR3, as DNA: TGTGCCAGCAGTTACATGACTTACAATGAGCAGTTCTTC.

The chain combines TRBV9 with TRBJ2-7; TRBD1 matches 9 bases. The germline V gene has CDR1 SGDLS and CDR2 YYNGEE. This CDR3 spans 14 amino acids. Trimming cost V 4 bases and J 7 bases; bases outside gene matches: 9. The CDR3 is CASSPWDRVGEQYF. CDR3 DNA: TGTGCCAGCAGCCCCTGGGACAGGGTGGGGGAGCAGTACTTC.

This clone occurred a few times. The V gene is TRBV9, the J gene TRBJ1-2; 12 bases line up with TRBD1. The CDR3 spans 16 residues. V was clipped by 1 base and J by 14 bases; unmatched bases: 15. Germline CDR1 reads SGDLS; CDR2 reads YYNGEE. CDR3 in DNA: TGTGCCAGCAGCGTATCTTGGGACAGGGGGCTAGGTACATGTACCTTC. Translation: CASSVSWDRGLGTCTF.

V is TRBV19 and J is TRBJ1-2; 7 nucleotides line up with TRBD1. The V segment lost 5 bases and the J segment 2 bases; nucleotides outside the gene matches: 2. The V gene's germline CDR1 is LNHDA and CDR2 SQIVND (reference sequence). The CDR3 length is 13 residues. CDR3 coding DNA: TGTGCCAGTAGTTTGGGACAGAACTATGGCTACACCTTC. Translation: CASSLGQNYGYTF.

The chain is built from TRBV27 and TRBJ2-4, with a weak D call TRBD1 (6 bases). The V gene's germline CDR1 is MNHEY and CDR2 SMNVEV (reference sequence). V shed 5 bases and J shed 1 base, with 12 bases lying between them. CDR3 length: 15 residues. Here the CDR3 DNA reads TGTGCCAGCAGTCCGAACAGGGTGGCCAAAAACATTCAGTACTTC. It specifies CASSPNRVAKNIQYF.

The V call is TRBV18, the J call TRBJ2-7, with 13 positions matching TRBD2. The CDR3 is 16 amino acids. The V gene end was trimmed by 4 bases and the J gene end by 5 bases; junction bases not matched to a gene: 8. Germline CDR1 is KGHSH and CDR2 is LQKENI. CDR3 amino acids: CASSRGTSGASDEQYF. In DNA, the CDR3 is TGTGCCAGCTCACGAGGGACTAGCGGGGCTAGCGACGAGCAGTACTTC.

This rearrangement joins TRBV19 to TRBJ2-7; 9 nucleotides match TRBD2. Trimming cost V 6 bases and J 4 bases; bases outside gene matches: 7. Germline V gene lookup returns CDR1 LNHDA and CDR2 SQIVND (reference sequence). The length of the CDR3 is 14 residues. CDR3 coding DNA: TGTGCCAGTAGCTTAGCGGGAGTGGCGTACGAGCAGTACTTC. It yields the protein CASSLAGVAYEQYF.

The V call is TRBV7-9, the J call TRBJ1-2; 7 nucleotides align to TRBD1. J was trimmed by 4 bases and V by 7 bases; bases with no gene match: 9. Germline CDR1 is SEHNR and CDR2 is FQNEAQ (reference sequence). The CDR3 consists of 14 residues. The CDR3 loop is CASTSGQPSYGYTF. CDR3 DNA sequence: TGTGCCAGCACCTCGGGACAGCCAAGCTATGGCTACACCTTC.

The chain couples TRBV5-1 to TRBJ2-5; 14 bases match TRBD2. The CDR3 is made up of 19 amino acids. Germline CDR1 and CDR2: SGHRS and YFSETQ. V dropped 4 bases and J dropped 5; count of bases not matched to a gene: 16. CDR3 residues: CASSRRVTSGRAVQETQYF. Written as DNA, the CDR3 is TGCGCCAGCAGCCGGAGGGTGACTAGCGGGAGGGCCGTGCAGGAGACCCAGTACTTC.

The V and J genes are TRBV19 and TRBJ2-3, with 8 bases lining up with TRBD1. This CDR3 has 16 amino acids. The V and J ends lost 5 bases and 2 bases, in that order; junction bases with no gene match: 9. Germline V gene sequence: CDR1 LNHDA, CDR2 SQIVND (reference sequence). The CDR3 DNA sequence: TGTGCCAGTAGTTCCCTCGACAGGGGTTTCACAGATACGCAGTATTTT. This codes for CASSSLDRGFTDTQYF.